The 25 T cell receptor beta chains in this list originate from one sample, sequenced in a study of blood T cell repertoires in COVID-19. This table comes from immunoSEQ multiplex PCR, and its TCRdb copy is limited to in-frame clones, with some not included. The data hold almost 250,000 clones, with 85% observed a single time. The source material was PBMCs or T cells enriched from blood (not recorded which). These receptor sequences come from a woman aged 45-65 years with acute COVID-19.

The DNA for the CDR3 is TGTGCCAGCAGTGAAGCGGAGAGATCCCTCCACTTT. Translation: CASSEAERSLHF. V gene TRBV25-1 combines with J gene TRBJ1-6, with D uncertain. The CDR3 has 12 amino acids. Germline CDR1 MGHDK, CDR2 SYGVNS. Between the trimmed V and J ends, which lost 2 bases and 14 bases, there was a span of 10 bases.

This clone appeared a few times. The rearrangement joins TRBV5-4 to TRBJ2-2, with a possible D match to TRBD1 (5 bases). Germline V gene data show CDR1 as SGHNT and CDR2 as YYREEE (reference sequence). The CDR3 loop spans 14 amino acids. The germline V and J ends were trimmed by 2 bases and 5 bases, with 10 bases remaining between them. This CDR3 is CASSFQGRTGELFF. DNA of the CDR3: TGTGCCAGCAGCTTCCAGGGAAGGACCGGGGAGCTGTTTTTT.

This rearrangement joins TRBV5-1 to TRBJ1-2; 8 positions match TRBD1. The CDR3 covers 15 residues. V shed 5 bases, J shed 0 bases, and the junction held 6 bases outside the gene matches. Germline loops: CDR1 SGHRS, CDR2 YFSETQ. The CDR3 protein is CASSQGQGPNYGYTF. The CDR3 DNA reads as TGCGCCAGCAGTCAAGGACAGGGACCTAACTATGGCTACACCTTC.

This clone showed up just a few times. This chain links TRBV28 with TRBJ2-7; D is perhaps TRBD1 (5 bases). The CDR3 sequence is 13 residues long. Germline V CDR1 and CDR2: MDHEN, SYDVKM. V was clipped by 6 bases and J by 1 base, with 10 bases between them. This chain's CDR3 is CASRSRVSYEQYF. The CDR3, as DNA: TGTGCCAGCAGATCCAGGGTTTCCTACGAGCAGTACTTC.

CDR3 in amino acids: CASSQESGNSPLHF. The DNA of the CDR3 is TGCGCCAGCAGCCAAGAATCGGGTAATTCACCCCTCCACTTT. V usage is TRBV4-3 and J usage is TRBJ1-6; D gene uncertain. The V end lost 0 bases, the J end lost 6 bases, and 6 bases lay between the germline ends. Germline V gene sequence: CDR1 LGHNA, CDR2 YSLEER. The CDR3 consists of 14 residues.

This clone was found once. V usage is TRBV30 and J usage is TRBJ1-2; 7 nucleotides agree with TRBD1. Germline lookup yields CDR1 GTSNPN and CDR2 SVGIG (reference sequence). J was trimmed by 7 bases and V by 1 base; bases with no gene match: 9. The CDR3 spans 14 residues. The CDR3 spells CAWSGDSSFFGYTF. The CDR3 DNA is TGTGCCTGGAGTGGGGACAGTTCTTTTTTTGGCTACACCTTC.

CDR3 nucleotide sequence: TGTGCCTCGGATGGCTACACCTTC. The encoded protein is CASDGYTF. The chain links TRBV30 to TRBJ1-2; D remains unclear. This CDR3 is built from 8 residues. The germline gives CDR1 GTSNPN, CDR2 SVGIG (reference sequence). V lost 7 bases and J lost 6, with 3 bases in between. The whole variable domain, filled in from reference TRBV30 and TRBJ1-2, reads SQTIHQWPATLVQPVGSPLSLECTVEGTSNPNLYWYRQAAGRGLQLLFYSVGIGQISSEVPQNLSASRPQDRQFILSSKKLLLSDSGFYLCASDGYTFGSGTRLTVV.

The chain joins TRBV19 to TRBJ1-2; D may be TRBD1 (5 bases). Germline CDR1 and CDR2: LNHDA and SQIVND (reference sequence). Trimming stripped 5 bases from V and 6 bases from J, with 13 bases between. The CDR3 has 13 residues. In DNA, the CDR3 is TGTGCCAGTAGTCGGCCGGGGGGTAATGGCTACACCTTC. Translated: CASSRPGGNGYTF.

The CDR3 here is CASSPERVNTEAFF. The CDR3 bases are TGTGCCAGCTCACCGGAGCGTGTTAACACTGAAGCTTTCTTT. The V gene is TRBV18, the J gene TRBJ1-1; no firm D call. Germline V CDR1 and CDR2: KGHSH, LQKENI. V lost 3 bases and J 2 bases, leaving 10 bases between the germline ends. This CDR3 spans 14 amino acids. Full variable domain (rest looked up from reference TRBV18 and TRBJ1-1): NAGVMQNPRHLVRRRGQEARLRCSPMKGHSHVYWYRQLPEEGLKFMVYLQKENIIDESGMPKERFSAEFPKEGPSILRIQQVVRGDSAAYFCASSPERVNTEAFFGQGTRLTVV.

The V call is TRBV4-1, the J call TRBJ2-2; perhaps TRBD2 as D (5 bases). The germline V gene has CDR1 MGHRA and CDR2 YSYEKL. Trimming removed 0 bases from V and 0 bases from J, with 11 bases in between. This CDR3 is 17 amino acids long. The CDR3 sequence is CASSQDRAGANTGELFF. DNA for the CDR3: TGCGCCAGCAGCCAAGACCGGGCGGGCGCGAACACCGGGGAGCTGTTTTTT.

The chain is built from TRBV19 and TRBJ2-7, with D possibly TRBD1 on 6 matching bases. The CDR3 covers 16 residues. Germline CDR1 reads LNHDA; CDR2 reads SQIVND (reference sequence). V shed 3 bases and J shed 0 bases, with 15 bases lying between them. The CDR3 loop is CASSIGTTGNSYEQYF. Written as DNA, the CDR3 is TGTGCCAGTAGTATTGGCACCACAGGGAACTCCTACGAGCAGTACTTC.

The chain combines TRBV6-5 with TRBJ2-5; weak D call: TRBD2 (5 bases). Germline V gene data show CDR1 as MNHEY and CDR2 as SVGAGI. The CDR3 is made up of 14 amino acids. V lost 8 bases and J 1 base, leaving 14 bases between the germline ends. The DNA of the CDR3 is TGTGCCAGCGTCTCAAAGGACTCCCAAGAGACCCAGTACTTC. Its protein product is CASVSKDSQETQYF.

Comment on this clone: Other nucleotide sequences from this sample produce the same CDR3. The chain employs TRBV4-3 and TRBJ1-1, with D possibly TRBD1 on 5 matching bases. The V and J ends lost 2 bases and 4 bases respectively, with 8 bases between them. The CDR3 loop spans 13 amino acids. Germline V gene lookup returns CDR1 LGHNA and CDR2 YSLEER. The CDR3 DNA follows: TGCGCCAGCAGCCAACTGGGGGGCACTGAAGCTTTCTTT. It yields the protein CASSQLGGTEAFF.

This clone was seen repeatedly, ten times or more. The chain links TRBV6-6 to TRBJ2-7, with D unclear. Trimming stripped 2 bases from V and 3 bases from J, with 8 bases between. CDR3 length: 13 residues. Germline lookup yields CDR1 MNHNY and CDR2 SVGAGI (reference sequence). CDR3 sequence: CASSYRPGYEQYF. The CDR3 bases are TGTGCCAGCAGTTACCGGCCAGGCTACGAGCAGTACTTC.

This clone turned up a few times. The J gene is TRBJ2-2, the V gene TRBV7-8, with TRBD1 identical over 8 bases. CDR3 length equals 14 residues. Germline loops: CDR1 SGHVS, CDR2 FQNEAQ. Trimming took 7 bases from V and 7 from J; bases not matched to a gene: 8. This CDR3 is CASTRTGSIGELFF. For the CDR3, the DNA is TGTGCCAGCACCCGGACAGGGTCGATCGGGGAGCTGTTTTTT. Full variable domain (remainder filled in from reference TRBV7-8 and TRBJ2-2): GAGVSQSPRYKVAKRGQDVALRCDPISGHVSLFWYQQALGQGPEFLTYFQNEAQLDKSGLPSDRFFAERPEGSVSTLKIQRTQQEDSAVYLCASTRTGSIGELFFGEGSRLTVL.

The CDR3 DNA follows: TGTGCCACCAGCAGAGAACTAGCGGGGGCTGGGGCGCAGTTCTTC. It is translated as CATSRELAGAGAQFF. The chain joins TRBV15 to TRBJ2-1; 11 positions agree with TRBD2. With V trimmed by 0 bases and J by 12 bases, 7 bases remained unmatched. CDR3 size: 15 residues. In germline, CDR1 is LNHNV, CDR2 YYDKDF (reference sequence). Complete variable domain (other parts from reference TRBV15 and TRBJ2-1): DAMVIQNPRYQVTQFGKPVTLSCSQTLNHNVMYWYQQKSSQAPKLLFHYYDKDFNNEADTPDNFQSRRPNTSFCFLDIRSPGLGDTAMYLCATSRELAGAGAQFFGPGTRLTVL.

The chain joins TRBV6-6 to TRBJ2-7; maybe TRBD2 (6 bases). Germline V gene data show CDR1 as MNHNY and CDR2 as SVGAGI (reference sequence). The CDR3 sequence is 14 residues long. Trimming shortened V by 6 bases and J by 3 bases, and 15 bases separated the two germline ends. The CDR3 reads CASRSSGLIYEQYF. The CDR3 bases are TGTGCCAGCAGGTCCTCGGGACTGATCTACGAGCAGTACTTC.

This chain joins TRBV14 and TRBJ1-6; 9 positions agree with TRBD1. V trimming: 1 base; J trimming: 10 bases; junction bases outside the gene matches: 5. Germline-derived CDR1 and CDR2 are SGHDN and FVKESK. CDR3 length: 15 amino acids. This CDR3 is CASSQGTGVGSPLHF. CDR3 nucleotides: TGTGCCAGCAGCCAAGGGACAGGGGTAGGATCACCCCTCCACTTT.

V and J are TRBV19 and TRBJ1-2; no clear D gene. Germline values: CDR1 LNHDA, CDR2 SQIVND (reference sequence). Trimming pared 10 bases from V and 1 base from J, leaving 10 bases between. The CDR3 extends over 12 amino acids. CDR3: CATTDRNYGYTF. In DNA, the CDR3 is TGTGCCACTACAGACCGTAACTATGGCTACACCTTC.

This sequence joins TRBV6-2 or TRBV6-3 and TRBJ1-5; TRBD1 is a possible D gene (5 bases). The V gene's germline CDR1 is MNHEY and CDR2 SVGEGT. V was clipped by 2 bases and J by 6 bases, with 8 bases between them. The CDR3 totals 13 residues. The chain's CDR3 is CASSYAGFQPQHF. DNA of the CDR3: TGTGCCAGCAGTTACGCAGGGTTTCAGCCCCAGCATTTT.

This chain joins TRBV2 and TRBJ1-2; D call uncertain. Germline V gene sequence: CDR1 SNHLY, CDR2 FYNNEI. The CDR3 consists of 13 residues. Trimming left V 4 bases short and J 6 bases short, with 12 bases between. The CDR3 loop reads CASSGSGADGYTF. CDR3 DNA: TGTGCCAGCAGTGGGTCCGGCGCGGATGGCTACACCTTC.

This rearrangement joins TRBV29-1 to TRBJ1-2; D gene uncertain. This CDR3 has 12 amino acids. The germline gives CDR1 SQVTM, CDR2 ANQGSEA. The ends were cut back, 4 bases at V and 8 bases at J, with 14 bases in the middle. The CDR3 DNA reads TGCAGCGTTGCCGGGAGTAAGAACGGCTACACCTTC. This codes for CSVAGSKNGYTF.

The chain combines TRBV7-8 with TRBJ2-1; 10 bases are shared with TRBD2. Germline CDR1 is SGHVS and CDR2 is FQNEAQ. V shed 0 bases, J shed 7 bases, and the junction held 6 bases outside the gene matches. The CDR3 covers 16 residues. The CDR3: CASSLALAGGWNEQFF. The CDR3 nucleotides are TGTGCCAGCAGCTTAGCTTTAGCGGGGGGTTGGAATGAGCAGTTCTTC.

This chain links TRBV20-1 with TRBJ2-5, with 9 bases aligning to TRBD2. J lost 5 bases, V lost 3 bases, and 7 bases had no gene match. The CDR3 runs 14 residues. Germline CDR1 DFQATT, CDR2 SNEGSKA (reference sequence). The CDR3 DNA sequence: TGCAGTGCTAGTGCGCTAGCGGGGACGGAGACCCAGTACTTC. Amino acid sequence: CSASALAGTETQYF.

The chain links TRBV5-1 to TRBJ1-1; no firm D call. Germline CDR1 SGHRS, CDR2 YFSETQ. Trimming stripped 3 bases from V and 4 bases from J, with 10 bases between. The CDR3 is 13 residues long. CDR3 DNA: TGCGCCAGCAGCTCCCCGGCGGGCACTGAAGCTTTCTTT. It specifies CASSSPAGTEAFF.